This entry lists 17 T cell receptor beta chains sequenced from one sample in a study of T cell responses to AZD1222 COVID-19 vaccine. Method: immunoSEQ multiplex PCR; TCRdb's copy keeps in-frame clones and lacks some. The data show some 84,000 clones, 80% to 90% seen once. Sequenced here: peripheral blood, sampled 28 days after the second AZD1222 dose. The receptors come from an adult who received the AZD1222 COVID-19 vaccine.

The chain combines TRBV30 with TRBJ1-2; TRBD1 might be the D (6 bases). CDR1 and CDR2 from the germline V gene are GTSNPN and SVGIG (reference sequence). This CDR3 is 12 amino acids long. The V end was cut by 5 bases, the J end by 0 bases, with 7 bases between. The CDR3 region is CAWWTANYGYTF. CDR3 DNA sequence: TGTGCCTGGTGGACAGCTAACTATGGCTACACCTTC.

This clone came up a few times. The chain uses TRBV7-6 and TRBJ1-3; D is unclear. Germline V CDR1 and CDR2: SGHVS, FNYEAQ. The V end lost 2 bases, the J end lost 6 bases, and 20 bases lay between the germline ends. The CDR3 extends over 17 amino acids. CDR3 protein: CASSLHSEPSGLNTIYF. Written as DNA, the CDR3 is TGTGCCAGCAGCTTACATTCCGAACCAAGCGGGTTAAACACCATATATTTT.

The chain uses TRBV11-2 and TRBJ2-1; possible D gene TRBD2, 5 bases. V lost 5 bases and J 9 bases, leaving 20 bases between the germline ends. The CDR3 is made up of 15 amino acids. From germline, CDR1 is SGHAT and CDR2 FQNNGV. DNA for the CDR3: TGTGCCAGCAGCCCAAGGGCGCCGCTTGCGGGTGAGCAGTTCTTC. It is translated as CASSPRAPLAGEQFF.

The V gene is TRBV9, the J gene TRBJ2-1; 10 bases are a match to TRBD1. The CDR3 has 15 amino acids. CDR1 is SGDLS, CDR2 YYNGEE, per germline. The V and J ends lost 5 bases and 8 bases, in that order; junction bases with no gene match: 10. CDR3 residues: CASSVRDRGGDEQFF. Written as DNA, the CDR3 is TGTGCCAGCAGTGTCCGGGACAGGGGAGGAGATGAGCAGTTCTTC.

The chain combines TRBV11-3 with TRBJ2-7, with D possibly TRBD2 on 5 matching bases. Trimming pared 6 bases from V and 3 bases from J, leaving 18 bases between. Looked up from germline, CDR1 is SGHNT and CDR2 is YENEEA. This CDR3 has 15 amino acids. DNA for the CDR3: TGTGCCAGCAGTCTTCTCGGGAACCCGCGCTACGAGCAGTACTTC. This encodes CASSLLGNPRYEQYF.

This clone occurred many times. This sequence joins TRBV7-6 and TRBJ2-2; the D call may be TRBD1 or TRBD2 (5 bases each). This CDR3 has 15 residues. V was clipped by 1 base and J by 4 bases, with 10 bases between them. Germline V gene data show CDR1 as SGHVS and CDR2 as FNYEAQ. CDR3 amino acids: CASSLGQGVTGELFF. CDR3 coding DNA: TGTGCCAGCAGCTTAGGTCAGGGAGTCACCGGGGAGCTGTTTTTT.

This rearrangement joins TRBV29-1 to TRBJ2-1; 13 bases match TRBD2. The J segment lost 7 bases and the V segment lost 1 base, leaving 4 bases of the junction unmatched. Per the germline V gene, CDR1 is SQVTM and CDR2 is ANQGSEA. This CDR3 has 15 residues. CDR3 protein: CSVEGTSGSRNEQFF. CDR3 DNA sequence: TGCAGCGTTGAAGGGACTAGCGGGAGCAGGAATGAGCAGTTCTTC.

J is TRBJ2-3 and V is TRBV7-2; TRBD2 aligns across 7 bases. V was clipped by 5 bases and J by 2 bases; unmatched bases: 10. CDR1 and CDR2 from the germline V gene are SGHTA and FQGNSA. The CDR3 has 16 residues. The CDR3 here is CASSPQAGLPTDTQYF. For the CDR3, the DNA is TGTGCCAGCAGCCCTCAAGCGGGACTTCCCACAGATACGCAGTATTTT. The full variable domain, completed using reference TRBV7-2 and TRBJ2-3, is GAGVSQSPSNKVTEKGKDVELRCDPISGHTALYWYRQSLGQGLEFLIYFQGNSAPDKSGLPSDRFSAERTGGSVSTLTIQRTQQEDSAVYLCASSPQAGLPTDTQYFGPGTRLTVL.

A single count supports this clone. The rearrangement links TRBV11-3 to TRBJ1-3; maybe TRBD1 (5 bases). Per germline, CDR1 SGHNT and CDR2 YENEEA. The CDR3 runs to 14 residues. Trimming took 3 bases from V and 2 from J, leaving 8 bases between them. The CDR3 nucleotides are TGTGCCAGCAGCTTTGCCAGGGCTGGAAACACCATATATTTT. It specifies CASSFARAGNTIYF.

This sequence joins TRBV4-1 and TRBJ1-6; perhaps TRBD1 as D (6 bases). Germline V gene data show CDR1 as MGHRA and CDR2 as YSYEKL. The CDR3 consists of 15 residues. V dropped 0 bases and J dropped 5 bases, with 8 bases sitting between them. CDR3: CASSQEQGNNSPLHF. The CDR3 DNA follows: TGCGCCAGCAGCCAAGAGCAGGGGAATAATTCACCCCTCCACTTT.

This clone was observed a few times. This chain uses TRBV11-3 with TRBJ2-7, with D possibly TRBD2 on 6 matching bases. Germline values: CDR1 SGHNT, CDR2 YENEEA. This CDR3 is built from 15 residues. V was shortened by 3 bases and J by 0 bases, with 12 bases between the two germline ends. The CDR3 DNA follows: TGTGCCAGCAGCTTCGAGGAGGGAAACTCCTACGAGCAGTACTTC. Translating it yields CASSFEEGNSYEQYF.

The V gene is TRBV5-6, the J gene TRBJ1-2; 9 nucleotides align to TRBD1. CDR1 and CDR2 (germline): SGHDT, YYEEEE. This CDR3 region has 16 residues. V was clipped by 0 bases and J by 4 bases; unmatched bases: 7. CDR3 sequence reads: CASSLEGTGLVYGYTF. The CDR3 coding sequence is TGTGCCAGCAGCTTGGAAGGGACAGGGTTGGTCTATGGCTACACCTTC.

The chain links TRBV15 to TRBJ2-3; maybe TRBD2 (6 bases). Germline V gene sequence: CDR1 LNHNV, CDR2 YYDKDF (reference sequence). V shed 0 bases and J shed 2 bases, with 27 bases lying between them. This CDR3 is built from 21 residues. Here the CDR3 reads CATSRDIRDWSSREDTDTQYF. The CDR3 coding sequence is TGTGCCACCAGCAGAGATATCAGGGACTGGTCGTCCCGAGAAGACACAGATACGCAGTATTTT.

The J gene is TRBJ2-2, the V gene TRBV6-5; D gene unclear. Germline CDR1 reads MNHEY; CDR2 reads SVGAGI. The CDR3 loop spans 12 amino acids. Between the trimmed V and J ends, which lost 6 bases and 4 bases, there was a span of 6 bases. CDR3 residues: CASRPGTGELFF. CDR3 nucleotide sequence: TGTGCCAGCAGACCAGGCACCGGGGAGCTGTTTTTT.

In its sample, this clone was seen once. V gene TRBV27 combines with J gene TRBJ2-1, with D possibly matching TRBD1 (6 bases). Trimming removed 0 bases at V and 0 bases at J, with 9 bases between. Germline CDR1 and CDR2: MNHEY and SMNVEV (reference sequence). The CDR3 spans 16 residues. In DNA, the CDR3 is TGTGCCAGCAGTTTATCACAGGGAAGCTCCTACAATGAGCAGTTCTTC. It encodes CASSLSQGSSYNEQFF.

The CDR3 loop is CASSQDQGPYGYTF. The DNA of the CDR3 is TGTGCCAGCAGCCAAGATCAGGGACCCTATGGCTACACCTTC. This chain uses TRBV3-1 (or the pseudogene TRBV3-2) with TRBJ1-2, with a weak D call TRBD1 (5 bases). Germline loops: CDR1 LGHDT, CDR2 YNNKEL (reference sequence). The CDR3 loop spans 14 amino acids. Deletions cut 0 bases from V and 4 bases from J, with 9 bases between.

V and J are TRBV7-2 and TRBJ2-2; D unclear. Germline V gene data show CDR1 as SGHTA and CDR2 as FQGNSA. The CDR3 is made up of 11 amino acids. The V end was cut by 5 bases, the J end by 8 bases, with 6 bases between. The CDR3 region is CASSTHGELFF. In DNA form, the CDR3 reads TGTGCCAGCAGCACCCATGGGGAGCTGTTTTTT.